Shown below are 14 T cell receptor beta chains from a single sample sequenced in a study of Ad26.COV2.S vaccination and SARS-CoV-2 variants. As for treatment: around 19 received Ad26.COV2.S at low or high dose, single or two shots; about five received placebo; per-sample allocation not given. Day 63 after the first vaccine or placebo injection was the time point for sampling. This table comes from immunoSEQ multiplex PCR, and its TCRdb copy is limited to in-frame clones, with some not included. The table has more than 300,000 clones, around four fifths seen once. Material: peripheral blood, obtained in a trial of Ad26.COV2.S vaccine versus placebo. Receptors originate from a person aged 18 to 59 who received the Ad26.COV2.S COVID-19 vaccine or a placebo.

The rearrangement uses TRBV10-3 and TRBJ2-3; D may be TRBD1 or TRBD2 (6 bases each). CDR3 size: 14 residues. Germline V lookup: CDR1 ENHRY, CDR2 SYGVKD. Deletions cut 3 bases from V and 0 bases from J, with 7 bases between. The chain's CDR3 is CAISEGGSTDTQYF. Written as DNA, the CDR3 is TGTGCCATCAGTGAAGGGGGGAGCACAGATACGCAGTATTTT.

This sequence joins TRBV6-5 and TRBJ2-1; tentatively, D is TRBD2 (5 bases). The V gene lost 6 bases and the J gene lost 5 bases, with 14 bases spanning the gap. Germline-derived CDR1 and CDR2 are MNHEY and SVGAGI. The length of the CDR3 is 14 residues. The CDR3 DNA follows: TGTGCCAGCAGCGCGGCGGGCAATAACAATGAGCAGTTCTTC. It is translated as CASSAAGNNNEQFF.

The chain has TRBV3-1 (or the pseudogene TRBV3-2) and TRBJ2-1; 12 bases line up with TRBD2. Trimming took 2 bases from V and 8 from J; bases not matched to a gene: 16. The CDR3 has 19 residues. CDR1 is LGHDT and CDR2 is YNNKEL in the germline V gene (reference sequence). CDR3 in DNA: TGTGCCAGCAGCCAAACGATCGGGACTAGCGGGTCCCCGACCCATGAGCAGTTCTTC. Protein: CASSQTIGTSGSPTHEQFF.

The chain combines TRBV5-1 with TRBJ2-4; 8 bases are shared with TRBD1. The germline V gene encodes CDR1 SGHRS and CDR2 YFSETQ. Losses at the gene ends were 4 bases for V and 4 bases for J; bases not matched to a gene: 10. The CDR3 is made up of 16 amino acids. The DNA for the CDR3 is TGCGCCAGCAGCCTTATGACCCGGACAGGGAAAAACATTCAGTACTTC. This translates into CASSLMTRTGKNIQYF.

This clone was recorded once. This chain links TRBV20-1 with TRBJ2-3; D is uncertain. This CDR3 has 11 amino acids. Germline V CDR1 and CDR2: DFQATT, SNEGSKA (reference sequence). DNA of the CDR3: TGCAGCCGAGTCCGGGCAGATACGCAGTATTTT. This gives the protein CSRVRADTQYF.

J is TRBJ1-1 and V is TRBV7-2; no reliable D call. V was pared by 3 bases and J by 1 base, with 15 bases between. The CDR3 spans 16 residues. Germline V gene sequence: CDR1 SGHTA, CDR2 FQGNSA. The CDR3 reads CASSFIPTPSNTEAFF. In DNA, the CDR3 is TGTGCCAGCAGCTTTATTCCCACACCCTCGAACACTGAAGCTTTCTTT. Drawing the rest from reference TRBV7-2 and TRBJ1-1, the complete variable domain is GAGVSQSPSNKVTEKGKDVELRCDPISGHTALYWYRQSLGQGLEFLIYFQGNSAPDKSGLPSDRFSAERTGGSVSTLTIQRTQQEDSAVYLCASSFIPTPSNTEAFFGQGTRLTVV.

The rearrangement uses TRBV2 and TRBJ1-1, with D uncertain. Germline V gene lookup returns CDR1 SNHLY and CDR2 FYNNEI. The CDR3 consists of 14 residues. V was pared by 3 bases and J by 3 bases, with 11 bases between. The CDR3 coding sequence is TGTGCCAGCAGTGACAGTATTAGGGACACTGAAGCTTTCTTT. It codes for CASSDSIRDTEAFF.

The J gene is TRBJ2-1, the V gene TRBV4-1; no clear D. The germline V gene has CDR1 MGHRA and CDR2 YSYEKL. The CDR3 has 14 residues. Deletions cut 3 bases from V and 5 bases from J, with 11 bases between. The DNA of the CDR3 is TGCGCCAGCAGCCACTCAAATCCCAACAATGAGCAGTTCTTC. It encodes CASSHSNPNNEQFF.

This clone was seen just once. The V gene is TRBV19, the J gene TRBJ2-5; D could derive from TRBD1 or TRBD2 (6 bases each). V gave up 10 bases and J gave up 5 bases, with 17 bases separating them. The CDR3 runs 13 residues. CDR1 is LNHDA and CDR2 is SQIVND in the germline V gene (reference sequence). This CDR3 is CATQRGVGETQYF. Written as DNA, the CDR3 is TGTGCCACCCAGAGGGGGGTGGGGGAGACCCAGTACTTC.

V usage is TRBV7-2 and J usage is TRBJ2-3; TRBD2 aligns across 14 bases. The V segment lost 3 bases and the J segment 5 bases; nucleotides outside the gene matches: 10. CDR3 length equals 18 residues. Germline CDR1 reads SGHTA; CDR2 reads FQGNSA. The CDR3: CASSFPMTSGGGGDTQYF. CDR3 DNA sequence: TGTGCCAGCAGCTTTCCTATGACTAGCGGGGGGGGTGGAGATACGCAGTATTTT.

The gene calls are TRBV5-1 and TRBJ2-5, with D perhaps assigned TRBD1 or TRBD2 (5 bases each). The CDR3 is made up of 16 amino acids. Trimming stripped 0 bases from V and 4 bases from J, with 16 bases between. The germline V gene encodes CDR1 SGHRS and CDR2 YFSETQ. CDR3 protein: CASSLEMGYGGETQYF. In DNA form, the CDR3 reads TGCGCCAGCAGCTTGGAGATGGGATATGGGGGAGAGACCCAGTACTTC.

This clone has just one count. V and J are TRBV20-1 and TRBJ2-7; D unclear. The CDR3 sequence is 11 residues long. Trimming removed 3 bases from V and 7 bases from J, with 10 bases in between. Germline assignment: CDR1 DFQATT and CDR2 SNEGSKA (reference sequence). The CDR3 spells CSASASWEQYF. The CDR3 DNA is TGCAGTGCTAGCGCTAGTTGGGAGCAGTACTTC.

This clone was observed a handful of times. The V call is TRBV5-1, the J call TRBJ2-7; 10 nucleotides match TRBD2. V lost 5 bases, J lost 4 bases, and 6 bases stayed unmatched. Germline assignment: CDR1 SGHRS and CDR2 YFSETQ. The CDR3 totals 14 residues. The CDR3 region is CASSEASGGYEQYF. The CDR3 region has the DNA TGCGCCAGCAGTGAGGCTAGCGGGGGATACGAGCAGTACTTC.

The chain uses TRBV7-3 and TRBJ2-2, with 8 bases fitting TRBD1. V lost 3 bases and J lost 4; bases outside the gene matches: 4. Germline V gene sequence: CDR1 SGHTA, CDR2 FQGTGA. The CDR3 totals 15 residues. CDR3 residues: CASSFTTGATGELFF. The CDR3 DNA sequence: TGTGCCAGCAGCTTTACGACAGGGGCCACCGGGGAGCTGTTTTTT.